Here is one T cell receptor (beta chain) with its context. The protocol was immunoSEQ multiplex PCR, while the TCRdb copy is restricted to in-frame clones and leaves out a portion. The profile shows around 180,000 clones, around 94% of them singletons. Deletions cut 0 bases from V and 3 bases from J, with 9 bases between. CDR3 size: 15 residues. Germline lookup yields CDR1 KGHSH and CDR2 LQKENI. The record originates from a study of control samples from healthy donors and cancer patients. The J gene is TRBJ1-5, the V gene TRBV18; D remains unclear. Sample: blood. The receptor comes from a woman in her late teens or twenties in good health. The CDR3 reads CASSPPGGSNQPQHF. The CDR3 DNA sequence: TGTGCCAGCTCACCACCCGGCGGATCCAATCAGCCCCAGCATTTT. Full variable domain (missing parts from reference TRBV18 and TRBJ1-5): NAGVMQNPRHLVRRRGQEARLRCSPMKGHSHVYWYRQLPEEGLKFMVYLQKENIIDESGMPKERFSAEFPKEGPSILRIQQVVRGDSAAYFCASSPPGGSNQPQHFGDGTRLSIL.